These T cell receptor beta chains were read from a single sample in a study of CD8+CD57+ T cells in acquired aplastic anemia. MiXCR, applied by TCRdb to the reads, yields one record per CDR3 protein. The sample carries some 150,000 distinct CDR3 sequences, about 48% recorded once. The specimen sequenced was sorted CD4+, CD8+, or CD8+CD57+ T cells (not recorded which) from PBMCs. These receptors were obtained from a human donor with aplastic anemia. Each CDR3 is given with its conserved first and last residue. D genes are given only for firm matches. Not every row has a clone size; where given, it reads once, few, many or a size class.

-,TRBJ2-7,-,TRBV7-8,TGTGCCAGCAGCTTAGTTTTCGGAGAGCAGTACTTC,CASSLVFGEQYF
many,TRBJ2-3,TRBD1,TRBV5-4,TGTGCCAGCAGCTTCGCAGACCGGGACAGGGACCCAGATACGCAGTATTTT,CASSFADRDRDPDTQYF
few,TRBJ2-7,-,TRBV2,TGTGCCAGCAGTGAAAGTCTTCTTCCCTACGAGCAGTACTTC,CASSESLLPYEQYF
-,TRBJ1-3,-,TRBV15,TGTGCCACCAGCAGAGATGGAGATTCTGGAAACACCATATATTTT,CATSRDGDSGNTIYF
-,TRBJ2-3,-,TRBV24-1,TGTGCCACCAGTGATTCAGCCACAGATACGCAGTATTTT,CATSDSATDTQYF
-,TRBJ1-6,TRBD1,TRBV15,TGTGCCACCAGCAGAGATCCGAGAGGGGGCGGGTCCTATAATTCACCCCTCCACTTT,CATSRDPRGGGSYNSPLHF
many,TRBJ1-1,TRBD1,TRBV10-2,TGCGCCAGCAGCCCAAGGACAGGCCGACCTGAAGCTTTCTTT,CASSPRTGRPEAFF
-,TRBJ2-3,-,TRBV15,TGTGCCACCAGCAGAGGCCGGGGGCAGGGGTCAGATACGCAGTATTTT,CATSRGRGQGSDTQYF
-,TRBJ1-2,-,TRBV7-6,TGTGCCAGCAGCTTAGCCCCCGACGGCTACACCTTC,CASSLAPDGYTF
-,TRBJ2-1,TRBD2,TRBV20-1,TGCAGTGCGTATTTAGCGGGAGGCGCCTACAATGAGCAGTTCTTC,CSAYLAGGAYNEQFF
many,TRBJ1-3,-,TRBV10-3,TGTGCCATCAGTGAGCTGGGGGGCAGGGGCTCAACTGGAAACACCATATATTTT,CAISELGGRGSTGNTIYF
many,TRBJ2-7,-,TRBV20-1,TGCAGTGCTAGAGAGGGGCAGGGGTACTACGAGCAGTACTTC,CSAREGQGYYEQYF
-,TRBJ2-1,TRBD1,TRBV4-1,TGCGCCAGCAGCCAAGATCGAGGACAGGGGGCTTTCGATGAGCAGTTCTTC,CASSQDRGQGAFDEQFF
many,TRBJ2-5,TRBD2,TRBV6-1,TGTGCCAGCAGTGAAGCGCGGGGGGTACTCCAAGAGACCCAGTACTTC,CASSEARGVLQETQYF
-,TRBJ2-7,-,TRBV29-1,TGCAGCGTTGAGGGGGACCCCGGGTACCTTCAGTACTTC,CSVEGDPGYLQYF
-,TRBJ2-7,-,TRBV10-3,TGTGCCACCAGTGAACCCAGGGGCGAGCAGTACTTC,CATSEPRGEQYF
-,TRBJ2-3,-,TRBV24-1,TGTGCCACCAGTGATTTCCACAGGGACACAGATACGCAGTATTTT,CATSDFHRDTDTQYF
-,TRBJ1-1,-,TRBV25-1,TGTGCCAGCAGTGAATTCGTCCAGTCTACTGAAGCTTTCTTT,CASSEFVQSTEAFF
once,TRBJ2-5,-,TRBV12-3/TRBV12-4,TGTGCCAGCAGGATCCCTTGTGGCAGAGACCCAGTATATACCTTC,CASRIPCGRDPVYTF
many,TRBJ2-3,TRBD2,TRBV19,TGTGCCAGTAACTACGCGGGGGGCGGGAGAGATACGCAGTATTTT,CASNYAGGGRDTQYF
-,TRBJ1-1,TRBD1,TRBV10-3,TGTGCCATCAGTGAGTCGATGGGTACAGGGGTTCGTGCTTTCTTT,CAISESMGTGVRAFF
-,TRBJ1-5,-,TRBV19,TGTGCCAGTATGAAACAGGGTTCCCAGCATTTT,CASMKQGSQHF
-,TRBJ2-3,-,TRBV10-3,TGTGCCAGCCGGGCAGGGGAAACAGATACGCAGTATTTT,CASRAGETDTQYF
-,TRBJ2-3,TRBD1,TRBV9,TGTGCCAGCAGCGACCACCCCGGGACAGGGAACACAGATACGCAGTATTTT,CASSDHPGTGNTDTQYF
-,TRBJ2-2,-,TRBV11-1,TGTGCCAGCAGCGCAGCAGGAACCTCCGGGAACACCGGGGAGCTGTTTTTT,CASSAAGTSGNTGELFF
-,TRBJ2-1,-,TRBV4-1,TGCGCCAGCAGCCAAGGAGGTTACTACAATGAGCAGTTCTTC,CASSQGGYYNEQFF
-,TRBJ2-7,TRBD1,TRBV20-1,TGCAGTGCTCACCGACAGGGGGCGGGCGAGCAGTACTTC,CSAHRQGAGEQYF
many,TRBJ1-1,TRBD1,TRBV5-1,TGCGCCAGCAGCTTGGGACAGGGGTTGAACACTGAAGCTTTCTTT,CASSLGQGLNTEAFF
many,TRBJ2-1,-,TRBV2,TGTGCCAGCATAGGTGGGCAGGGTAAGGGGAATGAGCAGTTCTTC,CASIGGQGKGNEQFF
-,TRBJ2-5,TRBD1,TRBV29-1,TGCAGCGTTGGACAGGGGGGACGGGAGACCCAGTACTTC,CSVGQGGRETQYF
-,TRBJ2-7,TRBD1,TRBV7-8,TGTGCCAGCAGCTTAGGCGGGACAGGCGCGAGCTCCTACGAGCAGTACTTC,CASSLGGTGASSYEQYF